Each of the 8 T cell receptor beta chains below was sequenced from the same sample in a study of cytomegalovirus exposure and HLA in healthy donors. Primers: 60 Vbeta forward and 13 Jbeta reverse. Repertoires were generated with immunoSEQ multiplex PCR, while TCRdb's copy carries only in-frame clones and drops some. The table lists some 200,000 clones, 77% of them singletons. Sequenced material: PBMCs. These receptors came from a woman aged 60-75 years in good health and CMV-seropositive.

In its sample, this clone was seen once. The gene calls are TRBV7-8 and TRBJ2-5, with a tentative D call TRBD2 (7 bases). The V and J ends lost 1 base and 1 base respectively, with 16 bases between them. Germline CDR1 and CDR2: SGHVS and FQNEAQ. The CDR3 runs 17 residues. The CDR3 region is CASSLERGRGGQETQYF. The CDR3 DNA is TGTGCCAGCAGCTTAGAACGCGGGAGAGGGGGCCAAGAGACCCAGTACTTC.

CDR3 sequence (DNA): TGTGCCAGCCCCCCACGGGACAGGGTAGTAACTAATGAAAAACTGTTTTTT. As protein: CASPPRDRVVTNEKLFF. The genes are TRBV28 and TRBJ1-4; 9 bases map to TRBD1. Germline V gene sequence: CDR1 MDHEN, CDR2 SYDVKM. The CDR3 runs 17 residues. The trim removed 8 bases at V and 1 base at J, leaving 11 bases unmatched.

This clone showed up just once. J is TRBJ2-1 and V is TRBV5-6; 9 bases map to TRBD2. The CDR3 extends over 15 amino acids. The V and J ends lost 2 bases and 8 bases, in that order; junction bases with no gene match: 8. Germline-derived CDR1 and CDR2 are SGHDT and YYEEEE. This CDR3 reads CASSFGGRGRDEQFF. CDR3 DNA sequence: TGTGCCAGCAGCTTCGGCGGGAGGGGCCGGGATGAGCAGTTCTTC.

This clone was counted a few times. The gene calls are TRBV5-1 and TRBJ1-1, with 9 nucleotides matching TRBD1. Germline V gene data show CDR1 as SGHRS and CDR2 as YFSETQ. The CDR3 contains 15 residues. Germline trimming cut 4 bases from V and 5 bases from J; bases unmatched to any gene: 9. CDR3 nucleotides: TGCGCCAGCAGCCAGATCCCGGGACAGGGAACTGAAGCTTTCTTT. It encodes CASSQIPGQGTEAFF.

The genes are TRBV11-2 and TRBJ1-1, with TRBD1 identical over 9 bases. Germline-derived CDR1 and CDR2 are SGHAT and FQNNGV. CDR3 length: 13 amino acids. V was clipped by 2 bases and J by 10 bases; unmatched bases: 5. The CDR3 nucleotides read TGTGCCAGCAGCTTAAGACAGGGGGAAGCAGCTTTCTTT. Translating gives CASSLRQGEAAFF.

This chain connects TRBV4-1 to TRBJ1-6, with 8 positions matching TRBD1. Germline assignment: CDR1 MGHRA and CDR2 YSYEKL. The CDR3 runs to 16 residues. J was trimmed by 7 bases and V by 0 bases; bases with no gene match: 5. In DNA, the CDR3 is TGCGCCAGCAGCCAAGATGTTAACAGGGGGAATTCACCCCTCCACTTT. Amino acid sequence: CASSQDVNRGNSPLHF.

The V and J genes are TRBV29-1 and TRBJ2-1; D is unresolved. This CDR3 has 14 residues. The ends were cut back, 0 bases at V and 0 bases at J, with 6 bases in the middle. Germline V gene lookup returns CDR1 SQVTM and CDR2 ANQGSEA. CDR3 DNA sequence: TGCAGCGTTGAAGACTATCTCTCCTACAATGAGCAGTTCTTC. Its translation is CSVEDYLSYNEQFF.

The rearrangement links TRBV9 to TRBJ2-3; tentatively, D is TRBD2 (6 bases). The length of the CDR3 is 15 residues. Germline V gene lookup returns CDR1 SGDLS and CDR2 YYNGEE. V lost 0 bases and J lost 4, with 12 bases in between. CDR3 loop: CASSVAGRGADTQYF. CDR3 in DNA: TGTGCCAGCAGCGTAGCGGGGCGCGGGGCAGATACGCAGTATTTT. The full variable domain, its missing parts supplied by reference TRBV9 and TRBJ2-3, is DSGVTQTPKHLITATGQRVTLRCSPRSGDLSVYWYQQSLDQGLQFLIQYYNGEERAKGNILERFSAQQFPDLHSELNLSSLELGDSALYFCASSVAGRGADTQYFGPGTRLTVL.